The 10 T cell receptor beta chains listed next were all sequenced from one sample in a study of PD-1 blockade in classical Hodgkin lymphoma. Here immunoSEQ multiplex PCR was the method, and the copy in TCRdb shows in-frame clones only, minus some. The sample has 23,000 or so clones; around 85% are singletons. Time point: cycle 4 day 1 (C4D1), after less than 7 weeks of nivolumab. All trial patients relapsed after autologous stem cell transplantation. The material sequenced was peripheral blood mononuclear cells (PBMCs), taken before the fourth cycle of nivolumab. These receptors all stem from a human donor with classical Hodgkin lymphoma.

The chain is built from TRBV7-9 and TRBJ2-7; D is tentatively TRBD1 or TRBD2 (5 bases each). The CDR3 runs 12 residues. V was shortened by 1 base and J by 6 bases, with 7 bases between the two germline ends. Germline V lookup: CDR1 SEHNR, CDR2 FQNEAQ (reference sequence). The CDR3 sequence is CASSLGGTEQYF. CDR3 in DNA: TGTGCCAGCAGCTTAGGGGGGACCGAGCAGTACTTC.

The chain is built from TRBV7-9 and TRBJ1-6; D possibly corresponds to TRBD1 (6 bases). Germline CDR1 SEHNR, CDR2 FQNEAQ (reference sequence). CDR3 length: 15 amino acids. Trimming pared 4 bases from V and 5 bases from J, leaving 12 bases between. In DNA form, the CDR3 reads TGTGCCAGCAGCTCACTGGGACACAATAATTCACCCCTCCACTTT. This encodes CASSSLGHNNSPLHF.

The V and J genes are TRBV25-1 and TRBJ2-1, with D perhaps matching TRBD1 or TRBD2 (5 bases each). The CDR3 consists of 13 residues. Trimming took off 3 bases at V and 10 bases at J, with 13 bases between the two ends. Germline assignment: CDR1 MGHDK and CDR2 SYGVNS. DNA of the CDR3: TGTGCCAGCAGTGAGTATGGGGGTACAGAGCAGTTCTTC. Protein product: CASSEYGGTEQFF.

This clone appeared a few times. The V call is TRBV7-9, the J call TRBJ1-4; D ambiguous. Germline lookup yields CDR1 SEHNR and CDR2 FQNEAQ (reference sequence). V was cut by 7 bases and J by 0 bases, with 9 bases left in between. This CDR3 contains 14 residues. The CDR3 DNA follows: TGTGCCAGCACCCGACAAGCAACTAATGAAAAACTGTTTTTT. Encoded protein: CASTRQATNEKLFF. Full variable domain (missing parts from reference TRBV7-9 and TRBJ1-4): DTGVSQNPRHKITKRGQNVTFRCDPISEHNRLYWYRQTLGQGPEFLTYFQNEAQLEKSRLLSDRFSAERPKGSFSTLEIQRTEQGDSAMYLCASTRQATNEKLFFGSGTQLSVL.

The chain employs TRBV9 and TRBJ1-2; 9 bases map to TRBD1. Germline V gene data show CDR1 as SGDLS and CDR2 as YYNGEE. The CDR3 runs 15 residues. Trimming removed 3 bases from V and 4 bases from J; junction bases left unmatched: 7. The CDR3 is CASSADGTGIYGYTF. CDR3 sequence (DNA): TGTGCCAGCAGCGCCGACGGGACAGGGATCTATGGCTACACCTTC.

This chain connects TRBV7-7 to TRBJ1-6; 7 positions agree with TRBD1. Germline trimming cut 1 base from V and 11 bases from J; bases unmatched to any gene: 2. CDR3 length equals 13 residues. The germline gives CDR1 SSHAT, CDR2 FNYEAQ (reference sequence). The CDR3 loop is CASSLDRGTPLHF. The CDR3 DNA is TGTGCCAGCAGCTTAGACAGGGGTACACCCCTCCACTTT.

This chain connects TRBV6-5 to TRBJ2-5; 9 positions agree with TRBD1. The CDR3 totals 13 residues. J was trimmed by 4 bases and V by 6 bases; bases with no gene match: 3. From germline, CDR1 is MNHEY and CDR2 SVGAGI. The DNA of the CDR3 is TGTGCCAGCAGAGGGACAGGGCCAGAGACCCAGTACTTC. Translated: CASRGTGPETQYF.

The rearrangement joins TRBV9 to TRBJ2-5; D is uncertain. Trimming took off 0 bases at V and 3 bases at J, with 0 bases between the two ends. This CDR3 is 11 amino acids long. Germline CDR1 reads SGDLS; CDR2 reads YYNGEE. The CDR3 DNA reads as TGTGCCAGCAGCGTAGAAGAGACCCAGTACTTC. Protein: CASSVEETQYF.

The chain recombines TRBV11-2 with TRBJ2-1; no definite D call. The CDR3 is 14 amino acids. Per germline, CDR1 SGHAT and CDR2 FQNNGV. V lost 0 bases, J lost 7 bases, and 10 bases lay in between. The CDR3 spells CASSLDVLWNEQFF. CDR3 nucleotides: TGTGCCAGCAGCTTAGATGTGCTCTGGAATGAGCAGTTCTTC.

The chain joins TRBV7-2 to TRBJ1-6; weak D call: TRBD1 (6 bases). The germline CDR1 and CDR2 sequences are SGHTA and FQGNSA. V gave up 4 bases and J gave up 2 bases, with 12 bases separating them. The CDR3 consists of 16 residues. The CDR3, as DNA: TGTGCCAGCAGCTGGACAGAAGCGACCTATAATTCACCCCTCCACTTT. Its translation: CASSWTEATYNSPLHF.